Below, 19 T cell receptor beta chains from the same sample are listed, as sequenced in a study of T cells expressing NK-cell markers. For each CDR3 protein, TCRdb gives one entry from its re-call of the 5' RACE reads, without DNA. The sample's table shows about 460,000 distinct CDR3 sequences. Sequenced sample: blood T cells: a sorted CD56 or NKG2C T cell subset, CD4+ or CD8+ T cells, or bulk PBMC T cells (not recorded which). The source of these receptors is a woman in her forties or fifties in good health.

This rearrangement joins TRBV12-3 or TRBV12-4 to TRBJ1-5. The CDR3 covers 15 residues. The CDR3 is CASIKGMGLSQPQHF.

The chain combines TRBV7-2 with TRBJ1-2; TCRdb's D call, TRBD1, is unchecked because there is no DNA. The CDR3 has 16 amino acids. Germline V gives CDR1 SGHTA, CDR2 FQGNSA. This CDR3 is CASSLALRTGGEGYTF.

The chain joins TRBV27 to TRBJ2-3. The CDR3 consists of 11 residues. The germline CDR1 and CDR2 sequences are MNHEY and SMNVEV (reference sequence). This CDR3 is CASSLFGSQYF.

This CDR3 is CASSLRAPGTDTQYF. V is TRBV5-6 and J is TRBJ2-3; the TCRdb call, TRBD1, lacks DNA for checking. CDR1 SGHDT and CDR2 YYEEEE come from the germline V gene. The CDR3 sequence is 15 residues long.

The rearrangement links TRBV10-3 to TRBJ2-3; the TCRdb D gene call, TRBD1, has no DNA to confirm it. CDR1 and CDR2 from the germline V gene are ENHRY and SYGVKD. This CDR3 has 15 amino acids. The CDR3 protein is CATNGNRGGGDTQYF.

The chain's CDR3 is CAIRTSGRAQETQYF. V gene TRBV10-3 combines with J gene TRBJ2-5; no DNA is available, so the TRBD2 call from TCRdb remains unchecked. CDR1 and CDR2 (germline): ENHRY, SYGVKD. This CDR3 region has 15 residues.

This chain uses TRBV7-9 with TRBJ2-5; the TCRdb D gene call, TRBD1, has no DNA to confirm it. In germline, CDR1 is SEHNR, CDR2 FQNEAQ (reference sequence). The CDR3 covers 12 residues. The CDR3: CASMTGQETQYF. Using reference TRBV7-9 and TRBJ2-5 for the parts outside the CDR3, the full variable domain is DTGVSQNPRHKITKRGQNVTFRCDPISEHNRLYWYRQTLGQGPEFLTYFQNEAQLEKSRLLSDRFSAERPKGSFSTLEIQRTEQGDSAMYLCASMTGQETQYFGPGTRLLVL.

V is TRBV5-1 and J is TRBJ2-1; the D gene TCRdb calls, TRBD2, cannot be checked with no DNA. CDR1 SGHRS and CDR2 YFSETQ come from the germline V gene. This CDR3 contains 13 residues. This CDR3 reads CASSLGGWEGQFF.

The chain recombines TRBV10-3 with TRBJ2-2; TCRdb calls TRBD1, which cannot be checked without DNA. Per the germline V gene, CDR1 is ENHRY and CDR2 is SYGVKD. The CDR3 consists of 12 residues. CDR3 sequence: CAIKQGTGELFF.

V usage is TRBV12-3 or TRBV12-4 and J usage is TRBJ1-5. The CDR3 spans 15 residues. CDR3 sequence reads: CASSFGPRGYQPQHF.

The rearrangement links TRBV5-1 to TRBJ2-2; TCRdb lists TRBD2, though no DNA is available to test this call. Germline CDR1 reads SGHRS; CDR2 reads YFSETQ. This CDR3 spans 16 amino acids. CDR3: CASSLAGTKKAGELFF. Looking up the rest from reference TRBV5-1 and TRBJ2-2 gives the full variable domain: KAGVTQTPRYLIKTRGQQVTLSCSPISGHRSVSWYQQTPGQGLQFLFEYFSETQRNKGNFPGRFSGRQFSNSRSEMNVSTLELGDSALYLCASSLAGTKKAGELFFGEGSRLTVL.

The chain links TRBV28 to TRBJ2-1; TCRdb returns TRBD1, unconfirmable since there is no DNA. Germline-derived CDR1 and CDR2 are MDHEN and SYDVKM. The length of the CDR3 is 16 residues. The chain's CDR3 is CASSSPRGQHYNEQFF.

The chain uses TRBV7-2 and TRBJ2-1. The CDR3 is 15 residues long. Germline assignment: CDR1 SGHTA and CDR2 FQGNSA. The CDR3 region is CASSLAPGSYNEQFF. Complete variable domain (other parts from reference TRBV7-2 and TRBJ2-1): GAGVSQSPSNKVTEKGKDVELRCDPISGHTALYWYRQSLGQGLEFLIYFQGNSAPDKSGLPSDRFSAERTGGSVSTLTIQRTQQEDSAVYLCASSLAPGSYNEQFFGPGTRLTVL.

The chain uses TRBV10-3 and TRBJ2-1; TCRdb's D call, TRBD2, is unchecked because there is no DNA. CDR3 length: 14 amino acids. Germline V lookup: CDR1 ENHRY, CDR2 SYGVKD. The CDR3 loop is CAISELARVNEQFF.

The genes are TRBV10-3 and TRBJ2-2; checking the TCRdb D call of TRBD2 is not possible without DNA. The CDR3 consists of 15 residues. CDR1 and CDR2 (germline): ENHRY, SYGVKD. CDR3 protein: CAGRRDSKDTGELFF.

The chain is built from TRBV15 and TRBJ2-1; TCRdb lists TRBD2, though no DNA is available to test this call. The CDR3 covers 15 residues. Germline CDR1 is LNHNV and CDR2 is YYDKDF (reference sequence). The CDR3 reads CATSRSAGVDNEQFF.

CDR3: CASSGLGISTDTQYF. The chain has TRBV5-1 and TRBJ2-3; the D call from TCRdb, TRBD2, cannot be confirmed without DNA. CDR1 SGHRS and CDR2 YFSETQ come from the germline V gene. This CDR3 has 15 residues.

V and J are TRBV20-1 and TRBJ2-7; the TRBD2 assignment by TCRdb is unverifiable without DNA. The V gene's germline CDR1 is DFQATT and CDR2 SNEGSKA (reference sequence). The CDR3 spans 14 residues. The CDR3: CSASQAGGGNQQYF.

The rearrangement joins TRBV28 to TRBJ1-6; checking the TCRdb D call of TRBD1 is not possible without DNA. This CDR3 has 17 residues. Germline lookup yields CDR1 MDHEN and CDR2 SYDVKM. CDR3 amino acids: CASSFPSGRSGNSPLHF. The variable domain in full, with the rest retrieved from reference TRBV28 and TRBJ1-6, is DVKVTQSSRYLVKRTGEKVFLECVQDMDHENMFWYRQDPGLGLRLIYFSYDVKMKEKGDIPEGYSVSREKKERFSLILESASTNQTSMYLCASSFPSGRSGNSPLHFGNGTRLTVT.